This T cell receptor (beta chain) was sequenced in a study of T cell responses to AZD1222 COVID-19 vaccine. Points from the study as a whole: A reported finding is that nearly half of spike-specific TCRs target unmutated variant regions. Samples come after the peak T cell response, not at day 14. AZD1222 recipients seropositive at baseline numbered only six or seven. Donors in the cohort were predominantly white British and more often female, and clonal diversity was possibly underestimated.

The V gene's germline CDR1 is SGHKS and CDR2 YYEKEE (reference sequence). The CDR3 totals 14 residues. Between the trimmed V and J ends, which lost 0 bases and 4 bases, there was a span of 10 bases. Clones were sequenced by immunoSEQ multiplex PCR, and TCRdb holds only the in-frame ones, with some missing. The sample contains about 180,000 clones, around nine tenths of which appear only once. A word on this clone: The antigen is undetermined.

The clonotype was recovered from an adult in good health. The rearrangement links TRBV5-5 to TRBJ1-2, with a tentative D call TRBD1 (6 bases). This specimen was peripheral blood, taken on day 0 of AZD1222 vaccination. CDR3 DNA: TGTGCCAGCAGCTTGGCCGGGACACTCTATGGCTACACCTTC. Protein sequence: CASSLAGTLYGYTF. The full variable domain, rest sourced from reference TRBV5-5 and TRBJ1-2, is DAGVTQSPTHLIKTRGQQVTLRCSPISGHKSVSWYQQVLGQGPQFIFQYYEKEERGRGNFPDRFSARQFPNYSSELNVNALLLGDSALYLCASSLAGTLYGYTFGSGTRLTVV.